The 8 T cell receptor beta chains below come from one sample, sequenced in a study of blood T cell repertoires in COVID-19. Sequenced by immunoSEQ multiplex PCR; TCRdb stores in-frame clones only, minus some. The table shows 200,000 to 300,000 clones, with around 80% occurring only once. Source material: peripheral blood. The receptor set was obtained from a man in his forties who had recovered from COVID-19.

The chain couples TRBV11-3 to TRBJ2-2; D possibly corresponds to TRBD1 (5 bases). The germline V gene has CDR1 SGHNT and CDR2 YENEEA. The CDR3 totals 15 residues. V dropped 1 base and J dropped 4 bases, with 10 bases sitting between them. The CDR3 bases are TGTGCCAGCAGCTTAGGCAGGGCCTTCACCGGGGAGCTGTTTTTT. It is translated as CASSLGRAFTGELFF.

J is TRBJ2-7 and V is TRBV6-2 or TRBV6-3, with 7 bases aligning to TRBD1. Germline V lookup: CDR1 MNHEY, CDR2 SVGEGT. The CDR3 contains 16 residues. With V trimmed by 1 base and J by 4 bases, 10 bases remained unmatched. In nucleotides, the CDR3 is TGTGCCAGCAGTTACTGGGATCCGGGACAGTATTACGAGCAGTACTTC. Amino acid sequence: CASSYWDPGQYYEQYF.

The chain employs TRBV18 and TRBJ2-7; TRBD2 is a possible D gene (6 bases). CDR1 is KGHSH, CDR2 LQKENI, per germline. With 3 bases removed from V and 3 bases from J, the gap between germline ends came to 18 bases. The CDR3 has 16 amino acids. The CDR3 spells CASSPRGAGNGYEQYF. Here the CDR3 DNA reads TGTGCCAGCTCACCCCGGGGAGCGGGTAACGGCTACGAGCAGTACTTC.

This clone was seen a few times. The chain uses TRBV7-9 and TRBJ1-1, with TRBD1 as a possible D gene (5 bases). The V gene's germline CDR1 is SEHNR and CDR2 FQNEAQ (reference sequence). The ends were cut back, 1 base at V and 4 bases at J, with 19 bases in the middle. CDR3 length equals 17 residues. The CDR3, as DNA: TGTGCCAGCAGCTTAGGTCTTTACGCAGGGTTCGGCACTGAAGCTTTCTTT. It encodes CASSLGLYAGFGTEAFF.

The rearrangement joins TRBV2 to TRBJ1-2; TRBD1 aligns across 8 bases. Losses at the gene ends were 8 bases for V and 1 base for J; bases not matched to a gene: 12. Germline values: CDR1 SNHLY, CDR2 FYNNEI. The CDR3 length is 16 residues. The CDR3 coding sequence is TGTGCCAGCGTAGATTCAGGGGGCGCGCGTAACTATGGCTACACCTTC. This codes for CASVDSGGARNYGYTF.

The V and J genes are TRBV30 and TRBJ1-6; TRBD1 agrees at 9 bases. In germline, CDR1 is GTSNPN, CDR2 SVGIG (reference sequence). The ends lost 2 bases at V and 8 bases at J; junction bases unmatched: 4. CDR3 length: 14 amino acids. This CDR3 is CAWSRDREYSPLHF. As DNA, the CDR3 is TGTGCCTGGAGTCGGGACAGGGAATATTCACCCCTCCACTTT.

CDR3 sequence reads: CAWSVGHSYEQYF. The CDR3 DNA reads TGTGCCTGGAGCGTGGGACACTCCTACGAGCAGTACTTC. This chain connects TRBV30 to TRBJ2-7; D may be TRBD1 (6 bases). This CDR3 is 13 amino acids long. Germline V gene data show CDR1 as GTSNPN and CDR2 as SVGIG (reference sequence). Between the trimmed V and J ends, which lost 3 bases and 0 bases, there was a span of 9 bases.

This rearrangement joins TRBV9 to TRBJ1-1; D uncertain. The V end was cut by 2 bases, the J end by 0 bases, with 5 bases between. Germline CDR1 SGDLS, CDR2 YYNGEE. The CDR3 consists of 13 residues. CDR3 sequence: CASSVTVNTEAFF. CDR3 coding DNA: TGTGCCAGCAGCGTTACAGTGAACACTGAAGCTTTCTTT.